These T cell receptor beta chains were read from a single sample in a study of PD-L1 blockade in urothelial cancer. The table came from immunoSEQ multiplex PCR; TCRdb's copy has only in-frame clones and leaves some out. This repertoire shows some 38,000 clones, around four fifths found once; its top ten account for roughly 15%. The material was PBMCs, obtained around atezolizumab (anti-PD-L1) treatment. These receptors all come from an elderly man with urothelial cancer. Each CDR3 is given with its conserved first and last residue. Each record gives: J gene, V gene, CDR3 protein.

TRBJ2-3 TRBV18 CASSPFGQSSTDTQYF
TRBJ1-2 TRBV7-2 CASSLGGYRASYGYTF
TRBJ2-1 TRBV4-1 CASSQVALAGLNNEQFF
TRBJ2-4 TRBV28 CASSLEGLLAAKNIQYF
TRBJ1-2 TRBV14 CASSRDRGYYGYTF
TRBJ1-4 TRBV2 CASRKDWATNEKLFF
TRBJ2-7 TRBV28 CASSFRDTALDEQYF
TRBJ2-2 TRBV4-3 CASSQKLGGRKGANTGELFF
TRBJ1-1 TRBV2 CASSPGTGGAYAFF
TRBJ1-2 TRBV25-1 CASSYGGAHGYTF
TRBJ1-5 TRBV28 CASSSSTGEAYSNQPQHF
TRBJ2-1 TRBV30 CAWGPRGAPAGEQFF
TRBJ2-7 TRBV7-6 CASSFETGVLSEQYF
TRBJ1-1 TRBV29-1 CSVTDRGLAEAFF
TRBJ2-3 TRBV6-5 CASSHRDRSTDTQYF
TRBJ1-1 TRBV7-2 CASSPTHGGEAFF
TRBJ2-2 TRBV4-1 CASSYRAGANTGELFF
TRBJ2-2 TRBV10-1 CASSRGLGGNTGELFF
TRBJ2-7 TRBV5-1 CASSFGGGAISEQYF
TRBJ2-7 TRBV29-1 CSVEASGGSYEQYF
TRBJ2-1 TRBV7-2 CASSLGGLASYNEQFF
TRBJ2-3 TRBV30 CAWSVSDTQYF
TRBJ1-1 TRBV19 CASSIDRGEFSTEAFF
TRBJ2-1 TRBV5-1 CASSLEAGPFNEQFF
TRBJ2-7 TRBV7-6 CASSLTGTVGEQYF
TRBJ2-1 TRBV2 CASSVGAGVGNEQFF